Detailed here is one T cell receptor (beta chain). V was cut by 6 bases and J by 4 bases, with 12 bases left in between. The CDR3 runs 13 residues. Per the germline V gene, CDR1 is SEHNR and CDR2 is FQNEAQ (reference sequence). Produced via immunoSEQ multiplex PCR; TCRdb's table is partial and in-frame only. This sample has about 94,000 clones, with nearly 97% found just once. The data were taken from a study of technical replicates of blood from a few donors. This sequence originates from a human donor in good health. The specimen sequenced was T cells isolated from PBMCs. This chain joins TRBV7-9 and TRBJ1-1; D call uncertain. The CDR3 DNA reads as TGTGCCAGCAGAAGCGGGTTGAGCACTGAAGCTTTCTTT. It encodes CASRSGLSTEAFF.